One T cell receptor beta chain is described in this entry. Its antigen is still unknown. This record belongs to a study of T cell clones after liver transplantation. Study-level findings and limits: The donor-reactive repertoire was only partly measurable in a couple of subjects, lacking donor cells.

Profiling relied on immunoSEQ multiplex PCR, and the TCRdb table lists in-frame clones only, not all of them. The repertoire includes tens of thousands of clones, about 88% of them detected once, and under 3.5% sits in the top ten. V lost 0 bases to trimming and J lost 4 bases; unmatched junction nucleotides: 2. The CDR3 covers 15 residues. Germline values: CDR1 SGHRS, CDR2 YFSETQ. The source material was CD4+ T cells from blood, sampled before liver transplant. This rearrangement joins TRBV5-1 to TRBJ2-1, with 9 bases fitting TRBD2. The receptor's source is a human donor who received a liver transplant. The CDR3 loop reads CASSLVTSGYNEQFF. In DNA, the CDR3 is TGCGCCAGCAGCTTGGTCACTAGCGGGTACAATGAGCAGTTCTTC.